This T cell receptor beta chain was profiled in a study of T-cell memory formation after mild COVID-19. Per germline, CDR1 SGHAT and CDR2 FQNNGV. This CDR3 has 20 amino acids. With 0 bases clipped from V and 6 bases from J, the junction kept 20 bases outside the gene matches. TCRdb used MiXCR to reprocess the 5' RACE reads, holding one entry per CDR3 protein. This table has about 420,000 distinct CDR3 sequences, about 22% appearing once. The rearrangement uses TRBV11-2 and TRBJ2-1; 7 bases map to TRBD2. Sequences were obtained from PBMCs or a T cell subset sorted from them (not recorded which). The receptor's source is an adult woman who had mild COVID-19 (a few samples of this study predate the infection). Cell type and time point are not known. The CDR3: CASSLDRRLWGGKRGNEQFF. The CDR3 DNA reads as TGTGCCAGCAGCTTAGATCGGCGCCTTTGGGGGGGAAAAAGGGGCAATGAGCAGTTCTTC.